What follows are 29 T cell receptor beta chains derived from one specimen sequenced in a study of blood T cell repertoires in COVID-19. The protocol was immunoSEQ multiplex PCR, while the TCRdb copy is restricted to in-frame clones and leaves out a portion. The data show fewer than 250,000 clones, with around four fifths seen just once and more than 4% held by the top ten. Sequencing used peripheral blood. The receptors were sampled from a man aged 50 to 60 with acute or convalescent COVID-19.

The rearrangement uses TRBV5-1 and TRBJ1-5; tentatively, D is TRBD1 (5 bases). V lost 2 bases and J lost 1, with 7 bases in between. Germline V gives CDR1 SGHRS, CDR2 YFSETQ. The CDR3 is made up of 14 amino acids. The CDR3 loop reads CASSLGESNQPQHF. In DNA form, the CDR3 reads TGCGCCAGCAGCTTAGGGGAAAGCAATCAGCCCCAGCATTTT. The variable domain in full, completed from reference TRBV5-1 and TRBJ1-5, reads KAGVTQTPRYLIKTRGQQVTLSCSPISGHRSVSWYQQTPGQGLQFLFEYFSETQRNKGNFPGRFSGRQFSNSRSEMNVSTLELGDSALYLCASSLGESNQPQHFGDGTRLSIL.

V gene TRBV12-5 combines with J gene TRBJ1-2, with TRBD1 matching 7 bases. The CDR3 runs to 19 residues. The trim removed 2 bases at V and 2 bases at J, leaving 17 bases unmatched. Germline loops: CDR1 LGHNT, CDR2 FRNRAP. CDR3 residues: CASGLPQGDRVEGNYGYTF. CDR3 DNA sequence: TGTGCTAGTGGTTTGCCTCAGGGGGATCGAGTCGAGGGGAACTATGGCTACACCTTC.

This sequence joins TRBV18 and TRBJ2-7; D remains ambiguous. The germline CDR1 and CDR2 sequences are KGHSH and LQKENI. The V gene lost 3 bases and the J gene lost 6 bases, with 15 bases spanning the gap. The CDR3 length is 14 residues. The CDR3 bases are TGTGCCAGCTCACCTCCTCTCCGGAGCTCCGAGCAGTACTTC. As protein: CASSPPLRSSEQYF.

The chain uses TRBV7-9 and TRBJ2-7; the D gene is possibly TRBD1 (6 bases). Deletions cut 6 bases from V and 2 bases from J, with 14 bases between. Germline V CDR1 and CDR2: SEHNR, FQNEAQ (reference sequence). The CDR3 loop spans 14 amino acids. The CDR3 sequence: CASSTDTGTYEQYF. Here the CDR3 DNA reads TGTGCCAGCAGTACGGATACAGGGACCTACGAGCAGTACTTC.

The J gene is TRBJ2-5, the V gene TRBV7-9, with unresolved D. The V gene's germline CDR1 is SEHNR and CDR2 FQNEAQ (reference sequence). The CDR3 sequence is 13 residues long. Deletions cut 3 bases from V and 1 base from J, with 6 bases between. The CDR3 DNA sequence: TGTGCCAGCAGCTTTGCCAGCCAAGAGACCCAGTACTTC. As protein: CASSFASQETQYF.

The J gene is TRBJ1-4, the V gene TRBV10-3; 8 bases fit TRBD1. Trimming at V came to 8 bases and at J to 4 bases, leaving 3 bases not matched to a gene. The CDR3 runs to 13 residues. The germline V gene encodes CDR1 ENHRY and CDR2 SYGVKD. The CDR3 DNA sequence: TGTGCCATCTCAGGGGGCGGTAATGAAAAACTGTTTTTT. Protein: CAISGGGNEKLFF.

The chain links TRBV13 to TRBJ1-2; 7 bases fit TRBD1. Germline CDR1 is PRHDT and CDR2 is FYEKMQ (reference sequence). V shed 2 bases, J shed 4 bases, and the junction held 4 bases outside the gene matches. The CDR3 runs 14 residues. As DNA, the CDR3 is TGTGCCAGCAGCTTACGTGACAGGGCCTATGGCTACACCTTC. Protein product: CASSLRDRAYGYTF.

The CDR3 region has the DNA TGTGCCAGCAGCTTGACAGGGCAGGCTAATTCACCCCTCCACTTT. It codes for CASSLTGQANSPLHF. The chain has TRBV5-4 and TRBJ1-6; the D gene is possibly TRBD1 (6 bases). CDR1 is SGHNT, CDR2 YYREEE, per germline (reference sequence). Trimming removed 1 base from V and 6 bases from J, with 11 bases in between. The CDR3 is made up of 15 amino acids.

This chain uses TRBV6-2 or TRBV6-3 with TRBJ2-7; the match to TRBD2 covers 11 bases. From germline, CDR1 is MNHEY and CDR2 SVGEGT. The V and J ends lost 5 bases and 1 base, in that order; junction bases with no gene match: 7. The length of the CDR3 is 16 residues. The CDR3 region is CASSILAGVASYEQYF. The CDR3 DNA is TGTGCCAGCAGTATACTAGCGGGAGTAGCGTCCTACGAGCAGTACTTC.

The genes are TRBV5-1 and TRBJ2-6; D unresolved. Germline assignment: CDR1 SGHRS and CDR2 YFSETQ. The length of the CDR3 is 14 residues. V lost 4 bases and J 3 bases, leaving 8 bases between the germline ends. CDR3 amino acids: CASSGAVGANVLTF. The CDR3 bases are TGCGCCAGCAGCGGCGCGGTTGGGGCCAACGTCCTGACTTTC.

The genes are TRBV5-8 and TRBJ1-2; TRBD1 matches at 7 bases. V lost 4 bases, J lost 5 bases, and 11 bases stayed unmatched. Germline V gene data show CDR1 as SGHTS and CDR2 as YDEGEE. This CDR3 spans 15 amino acids. The CDR3 DNA reads as TGTGCCAGCAGCACGGGACAGTCTACTGTTTATGGCTACACCTTC. This gives the protein CASSTGQSTVYGYTF.

The gene calls are TRBV11-2 and TRBJ1-6, with 12 bases matching TRBD1. V gave up 3 bases and J gave up 5 bases; unmatched junction bases: 11. The germline gives CDR1 SGHAT, CDR2 FQNNGV. The CDR3 has 19 residues. DNA of the CDR3: TGTGCCAGCAGCTTGTGGGCCGGGACAGGGGGCAAAAATAATTCACCCCTCCACTTT. It is translated as CASSLWAGTGGKNNSPLHF. Filled out from reference TRBV11-2 and TRBJ1-6, the complete variable domain reads EAGVAQSPRYKIIEKRQSVAFWCNPISGHATLYWYQQILGQGPKLLIQFQNNGVVDDSQLPKDRFSAERLKGVDSTLKIQPAKLEDSAVYLCASSLWAGTGGKNNSPLHFGNGTRLTVT.

This rearrangement joins TRBV11-1 to TRBJ2-1; 10 nucleotides line up with TRBD2. V dropped 5 bases and J dropped 9; count of bases not matched to a gene: 7. This CDR3 comprises 14 residues. Per germline, CDR1 SGHAT and CDR2 FQDESV (reference sequence). CDR3 DNA sequence: TGTGCCAGCAGCAGTACTAGCGGGGCTGGTGAGCAGTTCTTC. Protein: CASSSTSGAGEQFF.

This sequence joins TRBV3-1 (or the pseudogene TRBV3-2) and TRBJ1-5; D gene ambiguous. This CDR3 is 15 amino acids long. Germline CDR1 is LGHDT and CDR2 is YNNKEL (reference sequence). V was pared by 4 bases and J by 6 bases, with 16 bases between. CDR3 bases: TGTGCCAGCAGCCCGGGAGCTCGGTCTGGTCAGCCCCAGCATTTT. It specifies CASSPGARSGQPQHF.

The chain links TRBV28 to TRBJ2-7; the D gene is possibly TRBD2 (5 bases). The CDR3 totals 13 residues. Trimming shortened V by 5 bases and J by 2 bases, and 10 bases separated the two germline ends. Germline V gives CDR1 MDHEN, CDR2 SYDVKM. CDR3 coding DNA: TGTGCCAGCAGTCTAGCTGTGCCCTACGAGCAGTACTTC. This codes for CASSLAVPYEQYF. The full variable domain, with the rest looked up from reference TRBV28 and TRBJ2-7, is DVKVTQSSRYLVKRTGEKVFLECVQDMDHENMFWYRQDPGLGLRLIYFSYDVKMKEKGDIPEGYSVSREKKERFSLILESASTNQTSMYLCASSLAVPYEQYFGPGTRLTVT.

This clone was counted once. J is TRBJ1-1 and V is TRBV3-1 (or the pseudogene TRBV3-2); 7 nucleotides match TRBD1. The V and J ends lost 3 bases and 4 bases, in that order; junction bases with no gene match: 2. This CDR3 is 13 amino acids long. The V gene's germline CDR1 is LGHDT and CDR2 YNNKEL (reference sequence). The CDR3 DNA reads TGTGCCAGCAGCCAGACAGGGTCCACTGAAGCTTTCTTT. Protein: CASSQTGSTEAFF.

The V and J genes are TRBV11-3 and TRBJ2-3, with 8 nucleotides matching TRBD2. The V gene end was trimmed by 10 bases and the J gene end by 4 bases; junction bases not matched to a gene: 16. Germline V gives CDR1 SGHNT, CDR2 YENEEA. There are 16 residues in the CDR3. CDR3 coding DNA: TGTGCCACCCCGCTCAATGGGCGGGGGGCGTCAGATACGCAGTATTTT. It encodes CATPLNGRGASDTQYF.

This chain links TRBV11-2 with TRBJ2-1; a weak D match, TRBD2 (5 bases). The germline CDR1 and CDR2 sequences are SGHAT and FQNNGV. The CDR3 has 15 residues. Trimming stripped 5 bases from V and 1 base from J, with 12 bases between. CDR3 region: CASSGGAASYNEQFF. CDR3 DNA sequence: TGTGCCAGCAGCGGCGGAGCGGCGTCCTACAATGAGCAGTTCTTC.

The chain employs TRBV14 and TRBJ1-1, with D unclear. CDR1 is SGHDN, CDR2 FVKESK, per germline. The CDR3 spans 13 residues. Trimming shortened V by 1 base and J by 5 bases, and 8 bases separated the two germline ends. CDR3 coding DNA: TGTGCCAGCAGCCAAGGAGAATTGACTGAAGCTTTCTTT. Translating gives CASSQGELTEAFF.

The chain links TRBV2 to TRBJ2-7, with D perhaps matching TRBD1 (7 bases). The CDR3 consists of 14 residues. Trimming took off 6 bases at V and 0 bases at J, with 12 bases between the two ends. CDR1 and CDR2 from the germline V gene are SNHLY and FYNNEI. CDR3 in amino acids: CASRGGQSSYEQYF. CDR3 bases: TGTGCCAGCAGGGGGGGACAGAGCTCCTACGAGCAGTACTTC.

The chain employs TRBV27 and TRBJ1-1, with a weak D call TRBD1 (6 bases). CDR1 and CDR2 (germline): MNHEY, SMNVEV (reference sequence). The V end lost 1 base, the J end lost 5 bases, and 11 bases lay between the germline ends. CDR3 length: 14 amino acids. CDR3 bases: TGTGCCAGCAGTTTATGGGCGGGGGCGACTGAAGCTTTCTTT. Amino acid sequence: CASSLWAGATEAFF.

The chain employs TRBV5-1 and TRBJ2-3, with D maybe TRBD2 (6 bases). The CDR3 spans 15 residues. Trimming stripped 4 bases from V and 0 bases from J, with 12 bases between. In germline, CDR1 is SGHRS, CDR2 YFSETQ. The CDR3 coding sequence is TGCGCCAGCAGCGTCGCAGGGACTAGCACAGATACGCAGTATTTT. It specifies CASSVAGTSTDTQYF.

The chain uses TRBV18 and TRBJ2-1; 13 positions agree with TRBD2. The germline V gene has CDR1 KGHSH and CDR2 LQKENI. V lost 6 bases and J lost 12; bases outside the gene matches: 14. The CDR3 length is 16 residues. For the CDR3, the DNA is TGTGCCAGCTCTGCCGGACTAGCGGGAGCCCTATCGGGGCAGTTCTTC. Amino acid sequence: CASSAGLAGALSGQFF.

V is TRBV12-3 or TRBV12-4 and J is TRBJ1-1; D ambiguous. This CDR3 is 13 amino acids long. Trimming cost V 5 bases and J 0 bases, with 7 bases left between them. In DNA, the CDR3 is TGTGCCAGCAGTCCTGGCCTGAACACTGAAGCTTTCTTT. Translating gives CASSPGLNTEAFF.

This chain joins TRBV30 and TRBJ1-4; no reliable D call. CDR3 size: 13 residues. CDR1 is GTSNPN and CDR2 is SVGIG in the germline V gene (reference sequence). With 5 bases removed from V and 3 bases from J, the gap between germline ends came to 10 bases. This chain's CDR3 is CAWAANANEKLFF. The CDR3 nucleotides are TGTGCCTGGGCTGCGAACGCTAATGAAAAACTGTTTTTT.

The J gene is TRBJ1-1, the V gene TRBV18; 7 nucleotides agree with TRBD1. The ends lost 3 bases at V and 0 bases at J; junction bases unmatched: 4. This CDR3 is built from 15 residues. Germline V gene sequence: CDR1 KGHSH, CDR2 LQKENI. The CDR3 region has the DNA TGTGCCAGCTCACCGTCCGGGACAGTGAACACTGAAGCTTTCTTT. It specifies CASSPSGTVNTEAFF.

This chain uses TRBV14 with TRBJ2-7; 8 bases fit TRBD1. The V segment lost 6 bases and the J segment 6 bases; nucleotides outside the gene matches: 7. Germline V gives CDR1 SGHDN, CDR2 FVKESK. This CDR3 contains 13 residues. The CDR3 DNA reads as TGTGCCAGCAGGCGGACAGGGACGGTCGAGCAGTACTTC. Protein product: CASRRTGTVEQYF.

This clone was observed once. V is TRBV28 and J is TRBJ2-3; TRBD2 matches at 7 bases. CDR3 length: 16 residues. V shed 3 bases, J shed 1 base, and the junction held 7 bases outside the gene matches. Germline lookup yields CDR1 MDHEN and CDR2 SYDVKM. As DNA, the CDR3 is TGTGCCAGCAGTTTGGGAGGGAGGCCCCGCACAGATACGCAGTATTTT. Amino acid sequence: CASSLGGRPRTDTQYF.

V usage is TRBV7-2 and J usage is TRBJ1-1; D is unresolved. CDR1 and CDR2 from the germline V gene are SGHTA and FQGNSA. The V end was cut by 4 bases, the J end by 6 bases, with 15 bases between. The CDR3 is made up of 14 amino acids. The CDR3, as DNA: TGTGCCAGCAGCTCTTCTGGACTATTGGCTGAAGCTTTCTTT. Translated: CASSSSGLLAEAFF.